This TCR beta chain was retrieved from a study of shared clonotypes between healthy human individuals. CD45RO-negative CD8 cells positively selected for CCR7 made up the naive population, which excluded terminally differentiated effector memory CD45RA+ cells. The CDR3 covers 18 residues. The germline V gene encodes CDR1 LGHNA and CDR2 YSLEER. The J segment lost 0 bases and the V segment lost 1 base, leaving 9 bases of the junction unmatched. Sequencing was performed with immunoSEQ multiplex PCR; in TCRdb, only in-frame clones are kept and a portion is missing. The sample lists some 2 million clones, roughly 95% occurring once.

This TCR came from a man aged 18 to 30 in good health. The V call is TRBV4-3, the J call TRBJ2-7, with TRBD1 matching 10 bases. What was sequenced was naive CD8+ T cells sorted from blood. For the CDR3, the DNA is TGCGCCAGCAGCCAAGGAGTGGTGGGACAGGGGATCTCCTACGAGCAGTACTTC. This codes for CASSQGVVGQGISYEQYF.